The next 18 T cell receptor beta chains were all read from a single sample in a study of T cells after yellow fever vaccination. MiXCR, applied by TCRdb to the 5' RACE reads, yields one record per CDR3 protein. This sample has approximately 450,000 distinct CDR3 sequences, with 15% to 20% found just once. Specimen: PBMCs, collected before the yellow fever booster vaccination. The receptors originated from a man between 18 and 29 years old who received the YFV17D yellow fever vaccine.

V and J are TRBV5-1 and TRBJ1-2; D unclear. V shed 4 bases and J shed 3 bases, with 16 bases lying between them. The CDR3 length is 15 residues. Germline loops: CDR1 SGHRS, CDR2 YFSETQ. This chain's CDR3 is CASSTGRLVDYGYTF. As DNA, the CDR3 is TGCGCCAGCAGCACCGGACGGCTAGTGGACTATGGCTACACCTTC.

This clonotype has more than one count but fewer than ten. The rearrangement links TRBV5-1 to TRBJ1-1; D is possibly TRBD1 (5 bases). Germline CDR1 SGHRS, CDR2 YFSETQ. The CDR3 sequence is 12 residues long. V lost 3 bases and J 9 bases, leaving 12 bases between the germline ends. This chain's CDR3 is CASSSQGKKAFF. DNA of the CDR3: TGCGCCAGCAGCTCTCAGGGTAAGAAAGCTTTCTTT.

V gene TRBV5-1 combines with J gene TRBJ1-3, with a weak D call TRBD1 (5 bases). With 0 bases removed from V and 0 bases from J, the gap between germline ends came to 10 bases. This CDR3 comprises 16 residues. Germline CDR1 reads SGHRS; CDR2 reads YFSETQ. The CDR3 nucleotides are TGCGCCAGCAGCTTGGAGGGACTAAACTCTGGAAACACCATATATTTT. Its translation is CASSLEGLNSGNTIYF.

This clonotype was seen only a few times. This chain links TRBV7-6 with TRBJ2-7; TRBD1 matches 10 bases. The junction had 14 bases not matched to a gene; V was cut back by 3 bases and J by 6 bases. The germline CDR1 and CDR2 sequences are SGHVS and FNYEAQ. The CDR3 consists of 17 residues. CDR3 nucleotides: TGTGCCAGCAGCTTTAGTACCGGGACAGGGGCGTTAAGCGAGCAGTACTTC. It encodes CASSFSTGTGALSEQYF.

This clonotype has more than one count but fewer than ten. The gene calls are TRBV7-9 and TRBJ1-4; D gene unclear. The V and J ends lost 5 bases and 8 bases respectively, with 9 bases between them. Looked up from germline, CDR1 is SEHNR and CDR2 is FQNEAQ (reference sequence). There are 12 residues in the CDR3. CDR3 residues: CASSPVSEKLFF. Here the CDR3 DNA reads TGTGCCAGCAGCCCCGTTTCCGAAAAACTGTTTTTT.

This chain connects TRBV3-1 to TRBJ2-2; D perhaps matches TRBD2 (6 bases). Germline CDR1 LGHDT, CDR2 YNNKEL (reference sequence). The CDR3 loop spans 15 amino acids. Trimming took off 4 bases at V and 0 bases at J, with 9 bases between the two ends. The CDR3 DNA reads as TGTGCCAGCAGCCGGGCGGGGACGAACACCGGGGAGCTGTTTTTT. Residues: CASSRAGTNTGELFF.

This clonotype was picked up a small number of times. A junction boundary mismatches the germline segment, possibly from a read error. J is TRBJ2-5 and V is TRBV12-3 or TRBV12-4; D is undetermined. The CDR3 contains 13 residues. The CDR3 DNA reads as TGTGCCAGCAGTTTAGCGGGCGCAGTCGCAGACGACTTC. Translation gives CASSLAGAVADDF.

This rearrangement joins TRBV29-1 to TRBJ1-1; a possible D gene is TRBD1 (5 bases). Germline CDR1 and CDR2: SQVTM and ANQGSEA. CDR3 length equals 14 residues. CDR3 coding DNA: TGCGGAATTTGGGACTCAAGGTTTTACACTGAAGCTTTCTTT. It translates to CGIWDSRFYTEAFF.

This clonotype was seen more than once but under ten times. The J gene is TRBJ1-2, the V gene TRBV4-2; 9 bases fit TRBD1. In germline, CDR1 is LGHNA, CDR2 YNFKEQ. The V and J ends lost 0 bases and 4 bases, in that order; junction bases with no gene match: 3. This CDR3 spans 15 amino acids. In DNA, the CDR3 is TGTGCCAGCAGCCAAGAACAGGGGGCCTTCTATGGCTACACCTTC. This gives the protein CASSQEQGAFYGYTF.

The rearrangement uses TRBV10-3 and TRBJ1-5; 12 bases line up with TRBD1. The V segment lost 5 bases and the J segment 0 bases; nucleotides outside the gene matches: 2. The CDR3 is made up of 16 amino acids. From germline, CDR1 is ENHRY and CDR2 SYGVKD. CDR3 nucleotide sequence: TGTGCCATCAGTTCGGGACAGGGGGCTAGCAATCAGCCCCAGCATTTT. Its protein is CAISSGQGASNQPQHF.

The CDR3 DNA reads TGTGCCAGCAGCGGAACTACCTTTGGCTACACCTTC. As protein: CASSGTTFGYTF. The chain employs TRBV7-9 and TRBJ1-2, with D unclear. The CDR3 extends over 12 amino acids. Deletions cut 5 bases from V and 7 bases from J, with 11 bases between. The germline gives CDR1 SEHNR, CDR2 FQNEAQ (reference sequence).

The sample holds one count of this clonotype. The chain employs TRBV18 and TRBJ1-4, with unresolved D. CDR3 length equals 13 residues. Germline V lookup: CDR1 KGHSH, CDR2 LQKENI. Trimming stripped 3 bases from V and 6 bases from J, with 8 bases between. This CDR3 reads CASSPGSYEKLFF. DNA of the CDR3: TGTGCCAGCTCACCCGGGAGCTATGAAAAACTGTTTTTT.

The genes are TRBV6-1 and TRBJ1-2; weak D call: TRBD1 (6 bases). Germline V lookup: CDR1 MNHNS, CDR2 SASEGT. The ends were cut back, 5 bases at V and 1 base at J, with 14 bases in the middle. The CDR3 is 15 amino acids. The CDR3 here is CASSTGRSSNYGYTF. CDR3 DNA: TGTGCCAGCAGTACAGGGAGAAGTAGTAACTATGGCTACACCTTC.

This clonotype was seen only a few times. The V gene is TRBV20-1, the J gene TRBJ1-4; D unresolved. Germline CDR1 reads DFQATT; CDR2 reads SNEGSKA (reference sequence). Trimming cost V 1 base and J 0 bases, with 6 bases left between them. The CDR3 consists of 14 residues. The CDR3 here is CSARAITTNEKLFF. The DNA for the CDR3 is TGCAGTGCTAGAGCCATAACAACTAATGAAAAACTGTTTTTT.

This clonotype was seen only a few times. V is TRBV2 and J is TRBJ1-5; D is perhaps TRBD1 (6 bases). The CDR3 loop spans 14 amino acids. In germline, CDR1 is SNHLY, CDR2 FYNNEI. V lost 8 bases and J 7 bases, leaving 18 bases between the germline ends. CDR3: CASHKGGGKQPQHF. The CDR3 DNA reads TGTGCCAGCCATAAGGGAGGGGGGAAGCAGCCCCAGCATTTT.

The chain is built from TRBV20-1 and TRBJ1-5; TRBD1 matches 8 bases. Trimming removed 5 bases from V and 5 bases from J; junction bases left unmatched: 5. Germline V gene lookup returns CDR1 DFQATT and CDR2 SNEGSKA (reference sequence). The CDR3 contains 13 residues. The CDR3 coding sequence is TGCAGTGCTGTCAGGGGGCCGGATCAGCCCCAGCATTTT. Protein sequence: CSAVRGPDQPQHF.

A few counts support this clonotype. The V gene is TRBV7-3, the J gene TRBJ2-6; 8 nucleotides align to TRBD1. V shed 5 bases, J shed 2 bases, and the junction held 2 bases outside the gene matches. The CDR3 sequence is 15 residues long. Germline values: CDR1 SGHTA, CDR2 FQGTGA. DNA of the CDR3: TGTGCCAGCAGCCTACAGGGGGCTGGGGCCAACGTCCTGACTTTC. Translated, it gives CASSLQGAGANVLTF.

The chain employs TRBV25-1 and TRBJ2-1; the match to TRBD2 covers 8 bases. V trimming: 3 bases; J trimming: 5 bases; junction bases outside the gene matches: 6. CDR3 size: 15 residues. Germline CDR1 and CDR2: MGHDK and SYGVNS. As DNA, the CDR3 is TGTGCCAGCAGTGACCCAGGGCGGGGGGACAATGAGCAGTTCTTC. Its protein product is CASSDPGRGDNEQFF.